The 14 T cell receptor beta chains listed next were all sequenced from one sample in a study of blood T cells in healthy people across ages. With a J-beta primer mix and a sample-barcoded 5' primer, a second PCR ran 7 to 11 cycles. MiXCR, applied by TCRdb to the 5' RACE reads, yields one record per CDR3 protein. The table lists 1.8 million or so distinct CDR3 sequences, 39% of them singletons. Specimen: blood. These TCRs come from a human donor in good health.

This clonotype appeared a few times. The rearrangement uses TRBV4-2 and TRBJ2-2; D unresolved. The V end was cut by 4 bases, the J end by 0 bases, with 21 bases between. This CDR3 region has 19 residues. Germline CDR1 LGHNA, CDR2 YNFKEQ. The CDR3 sequence is CASSLKYVSGSPNTGELFF. The CDR3 DNA reads TGTGCCAGCAGCCTCAAATACGTCTCAGGCTCCCCGAACACCGGGGAGCTGTTTTTT.

V usage is TRBV6-1 and J usage is TRBJ1-5, with 9 bases identical to TRBD1. The germline V gene encodes CDR1 MNHNS and CDR2 SASEGT. V shed 5 bases, J shed 0 bases, and the junction held 11 bases outside the gene matches. CDR3 length: 18 residues. The CDR3 spells CASSLLGTGTFSNQPQHF. In nucleotides, the CDR3 is TGTGCCAGCAGTCTCCTTGGGACAGGGACGTTTAGCAATCAGCCCCAGCATTTT.

This clonotype was counted a few times. The rearrangement links TRBV20-1 to TRBJ2-1; TRBD2 agrees at 11 bases. The CDR3 runs to 16 residues. The germline V gene encodes CDR1 DFQATT and CDR2 SNEGSKA (reference sequence). Trimming removed 0 bases from V and 4 bases from J; junction bases left unmatched: 5. In DNA, the CDR3 is TGCAGTGCTAGAGATCCTAGCGGGGGGCCATACAATGAGCAGTTCTTC. The encoded protein is CSARDPSGGPYNEQFF.

The chain carries TRBV12-3 or TRBV12-4 and TRBJ1-1, with D possibly matching TRBD1 (6 bases). The CDR3 has 15 amino acids. V shed 5 bases and J shed 3 bases, with 16 bases lying between them. For the CDR3, the DNA is TGTGCCAGCAGTCCTACCGGGACACCCTACACTGAAGCTTTCTTT. This encodes CASSPTGTPYTEAFF.

CDR3 protein: CASGQTGSTDTQYF. The CDR3 region has the DNA TGTGCTAGTGGACAGACAGGGAGCACAGATACGCAGTATTTT. V gene TRBV12-5 combines with J gene TRBJ2-3, with 7 bases aligning to TRBD1. Germline-derived CDR1 and CDR2 are LGHNT and FRNRAP. This CDR3 is built from 14 residues. V was clipped by 6 bases and J by 0 bases; unmatched bases: 3.

The V call is TRBV12-3 or TRBV12-4, the J call TRBJ1-4; tentative D call: TRBD1 (6 bases). Trimming left V 3 bases short and J 5 bases short, with 10 bases between. The CDR3 has 14 residues. In DNA form, the CDR3 reads TGTGCCAGCAGTTTGGGGGCAGAAAATGAAAAACTGTTTTTT. Its protein product is CASSLGAENEKLFF.

The genes are TRBV15 and TRBJ2-6; D remains unclear. Trimming pared 5 bases from V and 2 bases from J, leaving 10 bases between. The CDR3 consists of 15 residues. CDR1 LNHNV and CDR2 YYDKDF come from the germline V gene (reference sequence). As DNA, the CDR3 is TGTGCCACCAGCCCTGTAGTAGCTGGGGCCAACGTCCTGACTTTC. Residues: CATSPVVAGANVLTF.

This chain joins TRBV3-1 and TRBJ1-2; 8 nucleotides align to TRBD1. Germline V gene data show CDR1 as LGHDT and CDR2 as YNNKEL (reference sequence). V lost 1 base to trimming and J lost 7 bases; unmatched junction nucleotides: 5. The CDR3 is 14 residues long. DNA for the CDR3: TGTGCCAGCAGCCAAGGGACAGGGAATCTTGGCTACACCTTC. This sequence encodes CASSQGTGNLGYTF.

This chain connects TRBV13 to TRBJ2-4, with a tentative D call TRBD2 (7 bases). Judging by the DNA end, TRBJ2-7 fits better; the J call may be wrong. CDR1 and CDR2 (germline): PRHDT, FYEKMQ (reference sequence). The length of the CDR3 is 15 residues. For the CDR3, the DNA is TGTGCCAGCAGCCGATACGAGGGGGGGTCCTACGAGCAGTACTTC. Translating it yields CASSRYEGGSYEQYF.

Here the CDR3 DNA reads TGCAGTGCTGCCCGCTCTAGCGGGGAAGAGACCCAGTACTTC. Encoded protein: CSAARSSGEETQYF. This chain connects TRBV20-1 to TRBJ2-5; 9 bases agree with TRBD2. The CDR3 covers 14 residues. Per the germline V gene, CDR1 is DFQATT and CDR2 is SNEGSKA (reference sequence). The V segment lost 5 bases and the J segment 3 bases; nucleotides outside the gene matches: 7.

The chain recombines TRBV7-9 with TRBJ2-1; TRBD1 aligns across 9 bases. The CDR3 runs 14 residues. The J segment lost 9 bases and the V segment lost 5 bases, leaving 8 bases of the junction unmatched. From germline, CDR1 is SEHNR and CDR2 FQNEAQ (reference sequence). This CDR3 reads CASSQRDRDSEQFF. The CDR3 DNA reads as TGTGCCAGCAGCCAAAGGGACAGGGATAGTGAGCAGTTCTTC.

The J gene is TRBJ2-1, the V gene TRBV12-3 or TRBV12-4; 15 nucleotides align to TRBD2. This CDR3 is 15 amino acids long. V lost 6 bases, J lost 10 bases, and 7 bases stayed unmatched. The DNA of the CDR3 is TGTGCCAGCAGGAGGACTAGCGGGGGGGTGGGGGAGCAGTTCTTC. It codes for CASRRTSGGVGEQFF.

This chain joins TRBV7-2 and TRBJ2-3; tentative D call: TRBD2 (7 bases). The V gene's germline CDR1 is SGHTA and CDR2 FQGNSA. This CDR3 has 14 amino acids. V was pared by 3 bases and J by 5 bases, with 12 bases between. CDR3 amino acids: CASSFIGGLDTQYF. The CDR3 nucleotides read TGTGCCAGCAGCTTTATCGGGGGGCTAGATACGCAGTATTTT.

The rearrangement joins TRBV7-3 to TRBJ2-1; D possibly uses TRBD1 or TRBD2 (6 bases each). Germline V lookup: CDR1 SGHTA, CDR2 FQGTGA. V was cut by 2 bases and J by 5 bases, with 16 bases left in between. The CDR3 is 16 residues long. Here the CDR3 reads CASSLVGGINNNEQFF. The CDR3 DNA is TGTGCCAGCAGCTTAGTAGGGGGGATAAACAACAATGAGCAGTTCTTC.